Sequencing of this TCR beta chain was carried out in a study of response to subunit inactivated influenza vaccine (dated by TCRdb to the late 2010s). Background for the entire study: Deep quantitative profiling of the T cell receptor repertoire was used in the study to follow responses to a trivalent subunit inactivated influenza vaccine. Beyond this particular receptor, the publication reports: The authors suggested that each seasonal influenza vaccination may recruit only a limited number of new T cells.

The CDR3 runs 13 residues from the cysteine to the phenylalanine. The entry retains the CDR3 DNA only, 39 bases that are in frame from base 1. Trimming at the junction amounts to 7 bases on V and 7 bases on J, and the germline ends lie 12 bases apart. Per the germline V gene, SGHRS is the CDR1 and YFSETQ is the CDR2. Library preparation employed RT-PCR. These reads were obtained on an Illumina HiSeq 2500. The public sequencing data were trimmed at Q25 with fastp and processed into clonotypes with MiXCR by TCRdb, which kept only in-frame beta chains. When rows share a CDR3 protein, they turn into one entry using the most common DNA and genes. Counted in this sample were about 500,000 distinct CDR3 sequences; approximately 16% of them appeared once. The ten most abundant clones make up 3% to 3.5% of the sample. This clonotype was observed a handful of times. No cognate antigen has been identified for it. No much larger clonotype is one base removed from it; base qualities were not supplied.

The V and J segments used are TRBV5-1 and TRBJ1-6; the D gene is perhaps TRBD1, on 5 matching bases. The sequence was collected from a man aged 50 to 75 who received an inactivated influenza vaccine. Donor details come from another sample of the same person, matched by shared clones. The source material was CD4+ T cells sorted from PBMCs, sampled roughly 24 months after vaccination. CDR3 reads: CASSGGANSPLHF. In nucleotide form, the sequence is TGCGCCAGCTCGGGAGGGGCGAATTCACCCCTCCACTTT. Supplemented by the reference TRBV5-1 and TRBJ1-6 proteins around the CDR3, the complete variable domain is KAGVTQTPRYLIKTRGQQVTLSCSPISGHRSVSWYQQTPGQGLQFLFEYFSETQRNKGNFPGRFSGRQFSNSRSEMNVSTLELGDSALYLCASSGGANSPLHFGNGTRLTVT.